A selection of T cell receptor beta chains follows, all from one sample in a study of beta chain features in type 1 diabetes. Repertoires were generated with immunoSEQ multiplex PCR, while TCRdb's copy carries only in-frame clones and drops some. The sample contains about 650,000 clones, under 15% of which appear only once. Sequenced material: naive CD4+ T cells from blood. These receptors all stem from a man younger than 40 with type 1 diabetes. Both conserved end residues are part of each CDR3. The D gene is left open where the match is weak. The size entry is marked missing in some rows and otherwise reads once, few, many or a size class.

TRBD2 NA TRBJ2-7 TRBV11-2 CASTLSVEERGNHF TGTGCCAGCACCCTGAGCGTTGAAGAGCGGGGGAATCACTTC
TRBD2 few TRBJ2-7 TRBV2 CASSELGTTYEQYF TGTGCCAGCAGTGAATTGGGGACTACCTACGAGCAGTACTTC
TRBD1 few TRBJ2-7 TRBV19 CASSLLGQGYEQYF TGTGCCAGTAGCCTTTTGGGACAGGGGTACGAGCAGTACTTC
NA few TRBJ2-3 TRBV9 CASSIMTSTDTQYF TGTGCCAGCAGCATTATGACTAGCACAGATACGCAGTATTTT
TRBD2 NA TRBJ2-3 TRBV5-1 CASSPGTSAPDTQYF TGCGCCAGCAGTCCCGGGACTAGCGCCCCAGATACGCAGTATTTT
NA NA TRBJ2-4 TRBV13 CASSFTRNIQYF TGTGCCAGCAGCTTTACTCGAAACATTCAGTACTTC
NA NA TRBJ2-1 TRBV7-9 CASKIASGIGDNEQFF TGTGCCAGCAAAATAGCTTCGGGTATAGGGGACAATGAGCAGTTCTTC
TRBD1 few TRBJ1-2 TRBV25-1 CASSEYNRGPNYGYTF TGTGCCAGCAGTGAATATAACAGGGGGCCTAACTATGGCTACACCTTC
TRBD2 few TRBJ2-3 TRBV4-2 CASSQLGLAGSTDTQYF TGTGCCAGCAGCCAGCTGGGACTAGCGGGGAGCACAGATACGCAGTATTTT
NA NA TRBJ2-7 TRBV4-3 CASSQDASRPYEQYF TGCGCCAGCAGCCAAGATGCTAGCAGGCCCTACGAGCAGTACTTC
NA few TRBJ2-2 TRBV11-2 CASSFVGDAEGELFF TGTGCCAGCAGCTTTGTTGGGGACGCGGAAGGGGAGCTGTTTTTT
NA few TRBJ2-1 TRBV7-2 CASSLALTEYNEQFF TGTGCCAGCAGCTTAGCGCTGACCGAGTACAATGAGCAGTTCTTC
TRBD2 NA TRBJ2-5 TRBV9 CASSTLSGGLQETQYF TGTGCCAGCAGCACCCTCTCGGGAGGCCTCCAAGAGACCCAGTACTTC
NA NA TRBJ1-5 TRBV9 CASSPSWADNQPQHF TGTGCCAGCAGCCCCTCGTGGGCCGATAATCAGCCCCAGCATTTT
NA few TRBJ2-6 TRBV19 CASSIESGANVLTF TGTGCCAGTAGTATCGAGTCTGGGGCCAACGTCCTGACTTTC
TRBD2 NA TRBJ2-7 TRBV15 CATSRDGSSGAFYEQYF TGTGCCACCAGCAGAGATGGGAGTAGCGGGGCCTTCTACGAGCAGTACTTC
TRBD2 NA TRBJ2-7 TRBV5-1 CASSILAGTYEQYF TGCGCCAGCAGCATTCTAGCGGGGACTTACGAGCAGTACTTC
NA NA TRBJ2-2 TRBV13 CASSLRGSHTGELFF TGTGCCAGCAGCTTACGGGGGTCTCACACCGGGGAGCTGTTTTTT
TRBD2 few TRBJ2-1 TRBV19 CASSQASGVGSYNEQFF TGTGCCAGTAGTCAAGCTAGCGGAGTTGGCTCCTACAATGAGCAGTTCTTC
NA few TRBJ2-5 TRBV28 CASSPSPTQRETQYF TGTGCCAGCAGTCCTTCGCCGACACAACGAGAGACCCAGTACTTC
NA NA TRBJ1-5 TRBV6-5 CASSYRRAANQPQHF TGTGCCAGCAGTTACCGGAGGGCTGCTAATCAGCCCCAGCATTTT
NA few TRBJ2-1 TRBV5-4 CASSLLTDPPFF TGTGCCAGCAGCTTGTTGACTGACCCTCCGTTCTTC
TRBD1 few TRBJ2-1 TRBV7-2 CASSSTGGASYNEQFF TGTGCCAGCAGCTCGACAGGGGGCGCGTCCTACAATGAGCAGTTCTTC
TRBD1 few TRBJ1-4 TRBV18 CASSPRQGNNEKLFF TGTGCCAGCTCACCACGACAGGGTAACAATGAAAAACTGTTTTTT